Included here is one T cell receptor (beta chain) sequence, with context. The antigen is not known. Germline is not matched at one junction end, which may reflect a read error. This record belongs to a study of CD8 T cells in ankylosing spondylitis. General study results and limits: According to the report, clones linked to the disease were significantly enriched in matched synovial fluid samples taken from ankylosing spondylitis patients.

Quantitative 5'-RACE was performed with molecular barcodes, and it yielded the TCR beta libraries. TCRdb passed the 5' RACE reads through MiXCR, listing each CDR3 protein once. The sample yields fewer than 180,000 distinct CDR3 sequences, under 55% seen once. The sequenced sample consisted of synovial fluid, either unsorted or a sorted T cell fraction (not recorded which). This TCR came from a male donor with ankylosing spondylitis.

The DNA for the CDR3 is TGTGCCAGCAGTGATGGGCAGCGGATCTACAATGATCAGTTCTTC. It codes for CASSDGQRIYNDQFF. V is TRBV2 and J is TRBJ2-1; maybe TRBD2 (5 bases). CDR3 length: 15 residues. Germline V gives CDR1 SNHLY, CDR2 FYNNEI. The full variable domain, rest sourced from reference TRBV2 and TRBJ2-1, is EPEVTQTPSHQVTQMGQEVILRCVPISNHLYFYWYRQILGQKVEFLVSFYNNEISEKSEIFDDQFSVERPDGSNFTLKIRSTKLEDSAMYFCASSDGQRIYNDQFFGPGTRLTVL.